Listed here is a single T cell receptor (beta chain). What it binds is unknown. PCR was performed using 60 Vbeta and 13 Jbeta primers. Profiling relied on immunoSEQ multiplex PCR, and the TCRdb table lists in-frame clones only, not all of them. The data contain roughly 190,000 clones, around 87% of them singletons. The data are from a study of cytomegalovirus exposure and HLA in healthy donors. The CDR3 extends over 15 amino acids. CDR1 SGDLS and CDR2 YYNGEE come from the germline V gene. Findings and limits, study-wide: Specificity of a few CMV-associated chains for CMV antigens was verified in vitro.

The sequence was obtained from a woman in her late teens or twenties in good health and CMV-seronegative. J is TRBJ2-5 and V is TRBV9; 16 bases align to TRBD2. The last part of the DNA fits TRBJ2-7 better; the J call may be wrong. Sequencing was done on a sample of PBMCs. The chain's CDR3 is CASSVGTSGGVEQYF. As DNA, the CDR3 is TGTGCCAGCAGCGTCGGGACTAGCGGGGGGGTCGAGCAGTACTTC.